The rows below give T cell receptor beta chains drawn from one sample of a study of blood T cell repertoires in COVID-19. Profiled with immunoSEQ multiplex PCR; TCRdb holds only in-frame clones, not every one. The sample records some 200,000 clones, roughly 80% being singletons. Sequencing was done on a sample of PBMCs or T cells enriched from blood (not recorded which). The receptors shown here come from a middle-aged man who had recovered from COVID-19. The CDR3 runs from the conserved cysteine through the conserved F or W. The order of the fields is CDR3 DNA, CDR3 protein, D gene, clone size, V gene, J gene. A D gene is named only where the DNA matches it firmly. Some rows have no size entry. The others give once, few or many, or a class for an expanded clone.

TGTGCCAGCAGCCATAGATTGAACACTGAAGCTTTCTTT	CASSHRLNTEAFF	NA	NA	TRBV7-8	TRBJ1-1
TGTGCCAGCAGCTCCGCCGCTCTGAGCGGGGGGATGGGTACGCAGTATTTT	CASSSAALSGGMGTQYF	TRBD2	NA	TRBV7-2	TRBJ2-3
TGTGCCAGCAGCAAAACCCAAAACCCGAGTGTAAATCAGCCCCAGCATTTT	CASSKTQNPSVNQPQHF	NA	NA	TRBV21-1	TRBJ1-5
TGTGCCAGCAGTTACTCGGGACTCTCTGGAAACACCATATATTTT	CASSYSGLSGNTIYF	NA	once	TRBV6-5	TRBJ1-3
TGTGCCAGCAGTGAAAGGGGCAGCACAGATACGCAGTATTTT	CASSERGSTDTQYF	NA	NA	TRBV6-1	TRBJ2-3
TGTGCCAGCAGCCAAGATAGGAGGGGGCCTGGTGGCTACACCTTC	CASSQDRRGPGGYTF	TRBD1	NA	TRBV3-1/TRBV3-2	TRBJ1-2
TGTGCCAGCAGCTTCGGGGTTGGGGAGACCCAGTACTTC	CASSFGVGETQYF	NA	NA	TRBV7-8	TRBJ2-5
TGTGCCTGGAGTGTACAAACAGGGTATGGCTACACCTTC	CAWSVQTGYGYTF	NA	NA	TRBV30	TRBJ1-2
TGTGCCAGCAGCCCCACGGGCGCCTACCAAGGGGGACATAACTCCTACGAGCAGTACTTC	CASSPTGAYQGGHNSYEQYF	NA	NA	TRBV7-8	TRBJ2-7
TGTGCCAGCAGTTATTTCCAGGTCAATGAGCAGTTCTTC	CASSYFQVNEQFF	NA	NA	TRBV6-2/TRBV6-3	TRBJ2-1
TGTGCCAGCTCACCACAGGGGAACTATGGCTACACCTTC	CASSPQGNYGYTF	NA	NA	TRBV18	TRBJ1-2
TGTGCCAGCAGTGGCAGCTATGGCTACACCTTC	CASSGSYGYTF	NA	NA	TRBV2	TRBJ1-2
TGCACCAGCAGCCTGGAGTGCCCCCAAGATACGCAGTATTTT	CTSSLECPQDTQYF	NA	NA	TRBV1	TRBJ2-3
TGTGCCAGCAGTCTTAGGACAGGGGGAGCTGAAAAACTGTTTTTT	CASSLRTGGAEKLFF	TRBD1	NA	TRBV6-5	TRBJ1-4
TGTGCCAGCAGCCAAGGGGGCGCGGACACTGAAGCTTTCTTT	CASSQGGADTEAFF	NA	NA	TRBV4-2	TRBJ1-1
TGCGCCAGCAGGGTGGGGAGGGGCCCTTCGAACACTGAAGCTTTCTTT	CASRVGRGPSNTEAFF	NA	once	TRBV10-1	TRBJ1-1
TGTGCCAGCAGCTCCATACGAGGGGGAAGCTCCTACGAGCAGTACTTC	CASSSIRGGSSYEQYF	NA	NA	TRBV11-2	TRBJ2-7
TGTGCCAGTAGTATAGATCTCAGGGGTTCGAATGGCTACACCTTC	CASSIDLRGSNGYTF	NA	NA	TRBV19	TRBJ1-2
TGTGCCAGCAGCCAAGTGGGGGGTAGGGATGAAAAACTGTTTTTT	CASSQVGGRDEKLFF	NA	NA	TRBV4-2	TRBJ1-4
TGTGCCATCAGAACTAGCGGGGGACACTACAATGAGCAGTTCTTC	CAIRTSGGHYNEQFF	TRBD2	NA	TRBV10-3	TRBJ2-1
TGTGCCAGCAGTTACCTTCGGGATCAGCCCCAGCATTTT	CASSYLRDQPQHF	NA	NA	TRBV6-2/TRBV6-3	TRBJ1-5
TGCGCCAGCAGCTTGGACGGACTGGGGTATAGCAATCAGCCCCAGCATTTT	CASSLDGLGYSNQPQHF	NA	NA	TRBV5-1	TRBJ1-5
TGTGCCAGCAGCAACCCGGACATTCCCCGGGCTAATGAAAAACTGTTTTTT	CASSNPDIPRANEKLFF	NA	NA	TRBV21-1	TRBJ1-4
TGTGCCAGCAGTTTAGAAGAGATGCATTCACCCCTCCACTTT	CASSLEEMHSPLHF	NA	NA	TRBV27	TRBJ1-6
TGTGCCTGGAGTAACCTAGAGGCCACTGAAGCTTTCTTT	CAWSNLEATEAFF	NA	NA	TRBV30	TRBJ1-1
TGTGCCAGCAGCCAAGAAGTAGCGGGGGGTCTCACAGATACGCAGTATTTT	CASSQEVAGGLTDTQYF	TRBD2	NA	TRBV4-2	TRBJ2-3
TGTGCCAGCAGCCCCCGGACTAGCGAGGGTCAAGAGACCCAGTACTTC	CASSPRTSEGQETQYF	TRBD2	few	TRBV7-9	TRBJ2-5
TGTGCCTGGAGTGCCCAGGGGGTCTATGGCTACACCTTC	CAWSAQGVYGYTF	TRBD1	few	TRBV30	TRBJ1-2
TGTGCCAGCGTCATTGGGCTGTTAAACACTGAAGCTTTCTTT	CASVIGLLNTEAFF	NA	NA	TRBV2	TRBJ1-1
TGTGCCACCAGCCTACTTTTGGGCAGAGACTACGAGCAGTACTTC	CATSLLLGRDYEQYF	NA	NA	TRBV15	TRBJ2-7
TGTGCCAGTAGTATCGAGAGCTATGGCTACACCTTC	CASSIESYGYTF	NA	NA	TRBV19	TRBJ1-2
TGTGCCAGCAGCCGACAGGGCAATCAGCCCCAGCATTTT	CASSRQGNQPQHF	NA	once	TRBV7-9	TRBJ1-5
TGTGCCTGGAGTTCCGGACTCTATGGCTACACCTTC	CAWSSGLYGYTF	NA	NA	TRBV30	TRBJ1-2
TGTGCCAGCAGAATGGGGGGGGATACTAACTATGGCTACACCTTC	CASRMGGDTNYGYTF	NA	NA	TRBV5-4	TRBJ1-2
TGTGCCAGCAGCCCGGGGTCCGGCACTGAAGCTTTCTTT	CASSPGSGTEAFF	NA	NA	TRBV7-3	TRBJ1-1
TGTGCCAGCAGTTACACGACAGGGGGCCTCGAGCAGTACTTC	CASSYTTGGLEQYF	TRBD1	NA	TRBV6-5	TRBJ2-7
TGTGCCAGCAGTCTAGCGTCGGGAAACACTGAAGCTTTCTTT	CASSLASGNTEAFF	NA	NA	TRBV3-1/TRBV3-2	TRBJ1-1
TGCAGCGTTGAAGTTAAGGTGGGGCGAGCTGAAGCTTTCTTT	CSVEVKVGRAEAFF	NA	NA	TRBV29-1	TRBJ1-1
TGCGCCAGCAGTGATCAAGGGCTAGCGGGGGGGCCCGGTTATAGCTCCTACGAGCAGTACTTC	CASSDQGLAGGPGYSSYEQYF	TRBD2	NA	TRBV10-1	TRBJ2-7
TGTGCCAGCAGCTTGGAGGGGGCGCCGTGGAGGGGGATGGATGGCTACACCTTC	CASSLEGAPWRGMDGYTF	TRBD1	NA	TRBV5-4	TRBJ1-2
TGTGCCAGCAGCTTACAAGGGACTAGCGGGGGATACAATGAGCAGTTCTTC	CASSLQGTSGGYNEQFF	TRBD2	NA	TRBV7-8	TRBJ2-1
TGTGCCAGCAGCCTCCGGGACAGGGGGCCGGCTAATGAAAAACTGTTTTTT	CASSLRDRGPANEKLFF	TRBD1	NA	TRBV11-2	TRBJ1-4
TGTGCCAGCAGCAAAGGGACAGGGACCTTTAGGATGAACACTGAAGCTTTCTTT	CASSKGTGTFRMNTEAFF	NA	few	TRBV21-1	TRBJ1-1
TGTGCCAGTAGTATAGTTGGCCGCGGTGAAAAACTGTTTTTT	CASSIVGRGEKLFF	NA	NA	TRBV19	TRBJ1-4
TGTGCCAGCAGCCAAGATTACCCGGGGGACACTGAAGCTTTCTTT	CASSQDYPGDTEAFF	NA	NA	TRBV3-1/TRBV3-2	TRBJ1-1
TGCAGCGTCCCAGGGGCTCCCAATGGCTACACCTTC	CSVPGAPNGYTF	NA	NA	TRBV29-1	TRBJ1-2
TGCGCCAGCAGCTTGGGAGGGACAGCCCACAATGAGCAGTTCTTC	CASSLGGTAHNEQFF	TRBD1	NA	TRBV5-1	TRBJ2-1
TGTGCCAGCAGCGTAGCTGGGGGGGTTGGGGAGACCCAGTACTTC	CASSVAGGVGETQYF	TRBD2	NA	TRBV9	TRBJ2-5
TGTGCCTGGGAAAAAACAGGGTTCAATGAGCAGTTCTTC	CAWEKTGFNEQFF	NA	NA	TRBV30	TRBJ2-1
TGTGCCTGGAGTGTAGACAGGTCACGAAACACCATATATTTT	CAWSVDRSRNTIYF	NA	NA	TRBV30	TRBJ1-3